This note documents a single TCR beta chain sequence. Its cognate antigen is unknown. These data come from a study of T-cell memory formation after mild COVID-19. CDR3 length: 15 amino acids. The ends were cut back, 1 base at V and 10 bases at J, with 17 bases in the middle. CDR1 and CDR2 (germline): SGHAT, FQNNGV. Barcoded TCR alpha and TCR beta cDNA libraries with UMIs came from 5'RACE using constant-segment primers. TCRdb independently ran MiXCR on the 5' RACE reads; one entry per CDR3 protein. Among over 120,000 distinct CDR3 sequences listed, around 21% were seen once. Study findings and constraints: The authors left the SARS-CoV-2 specificity of second-wave clones peaking on day 37 unconfirmed. The study found contracting CD4+ clones mainly in CM and EM and contracting CD8+ clones in EMRA.

The receptor was derived from an adult woman who had mild COVID-19 (a few samples of this study predate the infection). Cell type and time point are not known. This sequence joins TRBV11-2 and TRBJ2-4; D perhaps matches TRBD1 (5 bases). Sequenced: PBMCs or a T cell subset sorted from them (not recorded which). CDR3 DNA: TGTGCCAGCAGCTTAGTCCAGGGCCCTCCAGATATTCAGTACTTC. Residues: CASSLVQGPPDIQYF.